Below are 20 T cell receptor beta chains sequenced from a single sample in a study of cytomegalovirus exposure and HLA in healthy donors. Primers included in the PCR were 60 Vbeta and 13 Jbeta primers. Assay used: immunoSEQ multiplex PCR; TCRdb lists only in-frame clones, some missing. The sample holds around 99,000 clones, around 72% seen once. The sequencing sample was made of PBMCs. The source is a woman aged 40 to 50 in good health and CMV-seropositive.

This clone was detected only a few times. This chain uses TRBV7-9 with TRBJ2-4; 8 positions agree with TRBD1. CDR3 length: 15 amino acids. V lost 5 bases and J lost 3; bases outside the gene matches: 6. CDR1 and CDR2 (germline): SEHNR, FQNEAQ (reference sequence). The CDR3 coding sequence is TGTGCCAGCAGCCCCACAGGGGGAAGCAAAAACATTCAGTACTTC. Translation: CASSPTGGSKNIQYF.

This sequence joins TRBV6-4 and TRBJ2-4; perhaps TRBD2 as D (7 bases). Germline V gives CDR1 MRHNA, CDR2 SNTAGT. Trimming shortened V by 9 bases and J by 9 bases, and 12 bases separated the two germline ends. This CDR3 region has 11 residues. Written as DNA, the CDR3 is TGTGCCAGGGGGAGGGGGGCCATTCAGTACTTC. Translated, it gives CARGRGAIQYF.

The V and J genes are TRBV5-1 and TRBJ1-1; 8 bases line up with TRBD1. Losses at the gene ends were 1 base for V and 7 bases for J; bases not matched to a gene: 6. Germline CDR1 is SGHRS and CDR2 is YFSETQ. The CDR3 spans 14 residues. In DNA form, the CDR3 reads TGCGCCAGCAGCTTGTCCGGGACAGGCAATGAAGCTTTCTTT. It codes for CASSLSGTGNEAFF. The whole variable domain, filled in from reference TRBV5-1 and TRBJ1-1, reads KAGVTQTPRYLIKTRGQQVTLSCSPISGHRSVSWYQQTPGQGLQFLFEYFSETQRNKGNFPGRFSGRQFSNSRSEMNVSTLELGDSALYLCASSLSGTGNEAFFGQGTRLTVV.

CDR3 DNA: TGTGCCAGTAGTCGATACTCGACAGGGCGGGGTTCACCCCTCCACTTT. Translation gives CASSRYSTGRGSPLHF. The chain has TRBV19 and TRBJ1-6, with 7 bases that match TRBD1. This CDR3 comprises 16 residues. In germline, CDR1 is LNHDA, CDR2 SQIVND (reference sequence). V was pared by 5 bases and J by 9 bases, with 13 bases of the junction left unmatched.

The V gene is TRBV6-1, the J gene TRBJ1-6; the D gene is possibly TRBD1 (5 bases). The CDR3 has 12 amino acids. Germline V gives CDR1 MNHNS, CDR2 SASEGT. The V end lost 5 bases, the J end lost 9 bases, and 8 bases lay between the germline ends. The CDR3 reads CASSSQGSPLHF. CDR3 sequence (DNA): TGTGCCAGCAGTTCCCAGGGTTCACCCCTCCACTTT.

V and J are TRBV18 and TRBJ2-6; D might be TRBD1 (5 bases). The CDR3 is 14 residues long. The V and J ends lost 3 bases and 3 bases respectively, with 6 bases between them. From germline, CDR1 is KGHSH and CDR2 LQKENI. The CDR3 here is CASSPTDGANVLTF. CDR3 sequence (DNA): TGTGCCAGCTCACCGACAGATGGGGCCAACGTCCTGACTTTC.

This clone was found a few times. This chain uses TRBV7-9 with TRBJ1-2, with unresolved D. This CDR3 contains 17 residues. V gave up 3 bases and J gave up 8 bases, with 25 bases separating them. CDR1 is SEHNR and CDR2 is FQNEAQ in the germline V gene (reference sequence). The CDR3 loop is CASSFALTPLAAEGYTF. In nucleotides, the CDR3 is TGTGCCAGCAGCTTTGCCCTCACCCCCCTAGCAGCGGAGGGCTACACCTTC.

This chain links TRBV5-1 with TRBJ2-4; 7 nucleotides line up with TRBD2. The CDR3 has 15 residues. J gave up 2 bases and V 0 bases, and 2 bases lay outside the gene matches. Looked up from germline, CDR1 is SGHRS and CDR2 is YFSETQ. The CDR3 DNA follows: TGCGCCAGCAGCTTGGGCGGGGGACCCAAAAACATTCAGTACTTC. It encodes CASSLGGGPKNIQYF.

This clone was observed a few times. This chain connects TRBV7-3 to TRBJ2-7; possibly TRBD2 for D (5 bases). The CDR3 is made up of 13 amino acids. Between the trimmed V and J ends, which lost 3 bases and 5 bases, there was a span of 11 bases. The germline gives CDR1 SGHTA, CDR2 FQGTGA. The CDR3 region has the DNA TGTGCCAGCAGCTTGCGGGTAGAGAACGAGCAGTACTTC. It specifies CASSLRVENEQYF.

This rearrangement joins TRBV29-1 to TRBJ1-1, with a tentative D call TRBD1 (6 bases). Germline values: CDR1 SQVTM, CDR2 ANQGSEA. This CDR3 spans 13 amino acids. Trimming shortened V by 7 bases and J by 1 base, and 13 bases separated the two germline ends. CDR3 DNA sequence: TGCAGCGCCAGGGGACGGGCGAACACTGAAGCTTTCTTT. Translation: CSARGRANTEAFF.

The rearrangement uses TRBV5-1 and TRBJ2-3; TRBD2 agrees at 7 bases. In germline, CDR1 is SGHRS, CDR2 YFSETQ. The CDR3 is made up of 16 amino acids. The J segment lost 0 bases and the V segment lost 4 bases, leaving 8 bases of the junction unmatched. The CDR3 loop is CASSPGGTTSTDTQYF. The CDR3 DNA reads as TGCGCCAGCAGCCCTGGAGGGACTACTAGCACAGATACGCAGTATTTT. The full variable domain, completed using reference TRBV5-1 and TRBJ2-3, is KAGVTQTPRYLIKTRGQQVTLSCSPISGHRSVSWYQQTPGQGLQFLFEYFSETQRNKGNFPGRFSGRQFSNSRSEMNVSTLELGDSALYLCASSPGGTTSTDTQYFGPGTRLTVL.

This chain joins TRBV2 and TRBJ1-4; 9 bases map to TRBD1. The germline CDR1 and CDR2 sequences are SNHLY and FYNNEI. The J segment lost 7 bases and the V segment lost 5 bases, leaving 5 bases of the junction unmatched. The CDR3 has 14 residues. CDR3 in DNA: TGTGCCAGCAGTACTATGACAGGGGGTGAAAAACTGTTTTTT. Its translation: CASSTMTGGEKLFF.

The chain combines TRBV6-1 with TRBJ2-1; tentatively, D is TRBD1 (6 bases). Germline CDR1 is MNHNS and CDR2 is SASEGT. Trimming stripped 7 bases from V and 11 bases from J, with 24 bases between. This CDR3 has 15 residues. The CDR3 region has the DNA TGTGCCAGCATCTCCGAGACAGGCGTTGCAAGGAAGCAGTTCTTC. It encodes CASISETGVARKQFF.

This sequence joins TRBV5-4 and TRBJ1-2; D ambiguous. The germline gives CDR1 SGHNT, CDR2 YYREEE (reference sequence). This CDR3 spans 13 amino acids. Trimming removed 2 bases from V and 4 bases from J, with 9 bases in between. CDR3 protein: CASSFSSTYGYTF. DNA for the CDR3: TGTGCCAGCAGCTTTAGCAGCACCTATGGCTACACCTTC.

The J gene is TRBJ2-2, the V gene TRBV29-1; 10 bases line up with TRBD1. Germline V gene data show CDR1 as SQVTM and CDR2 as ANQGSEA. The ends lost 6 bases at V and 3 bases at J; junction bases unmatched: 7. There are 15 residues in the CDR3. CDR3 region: CSVGRDRGHTGELFF. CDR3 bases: TGCAGCGTAGGCCGGGACAGGGGACACACCGGGGAGCTGTTTTTT.

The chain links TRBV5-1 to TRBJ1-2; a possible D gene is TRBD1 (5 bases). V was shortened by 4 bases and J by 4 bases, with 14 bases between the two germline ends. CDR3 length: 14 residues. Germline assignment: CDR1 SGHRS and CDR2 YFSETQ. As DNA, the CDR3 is TGCGCCAGCAGCCCCGGGGGGGTAGGCTATGGCTACACCTTC. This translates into CASSPGGVGYGYTF.

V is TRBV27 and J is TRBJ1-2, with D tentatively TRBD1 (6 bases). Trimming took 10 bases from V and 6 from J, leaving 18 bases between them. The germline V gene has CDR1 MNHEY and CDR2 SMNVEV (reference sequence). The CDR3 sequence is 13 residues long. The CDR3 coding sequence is TGTGCCACCGGGTGGACAGAAGCGAATGGCTACACCTTC. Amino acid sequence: CATGWTEANGYTF.

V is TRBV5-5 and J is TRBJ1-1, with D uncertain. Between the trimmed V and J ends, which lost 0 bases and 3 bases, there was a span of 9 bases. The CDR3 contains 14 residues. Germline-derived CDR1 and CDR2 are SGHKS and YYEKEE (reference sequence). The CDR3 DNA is TGTGCCAGCAGCTTGGGACGGACTTACACTGAAGCTTTCTTT. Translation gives CASSLGRTYTEAFF. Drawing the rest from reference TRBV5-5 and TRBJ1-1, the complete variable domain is DAGVTQSPTHLIKTRGQQVTLRCSPISGHKSVSWYQQVLGQGPQFIFQYYEKEERGRGNFPDRFSARQFPNYSSELNVNALLLGDSALYLCASSLGRTYTEAFFGQGTRLTVV.

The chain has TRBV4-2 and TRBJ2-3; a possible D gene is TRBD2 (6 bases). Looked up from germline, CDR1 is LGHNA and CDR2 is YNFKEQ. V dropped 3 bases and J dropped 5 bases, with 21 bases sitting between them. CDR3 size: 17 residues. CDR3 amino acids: CASSHPPGLVDRDTQYF. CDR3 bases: TGTGCCAGCAGCCACCCTCCGGGACTGGTCGACCGAGATACGCAGTATTTT.

CDR3 amino acids: CASSLGFGGGAINEQFF. Here the CDR3 DNA reads TGTGCCAGCAGCTTAGGATTCGGCGGGGGGGCAATCAATGAGCAGTTCTTC. The rearrangement uses TRBV7-3 and TRBJ2-1; 9 bases align to TRBD2. The CDR3 is 17 residues long. With 2 bases clipped from V and 6 bases from J, the junction kept 11 bases outside the gene matches. Germline V CDR1 and CDR2: SGHTA, FQGTGA. Full variable domain (outside the CDR3, taken from reference TRBV7-3 and TRBJ2-1): GAGVSQTPSNKVTEKGKYVELRCDPISGHTALYWYRQSLGQGPEFLIYFQGTGAADDSGLPNDRFFAVRPEGSVSTLKIQRTERGDSAVYLCASSLGFGGGAINEQFFGPGTRLTVL.